These 26 T cell receptor beta chains were sequenced from one sample in a study of T cell responses to AZD1222 COVID-19 vaccine (dated by TCRdb to about 2021). The library was built by means of the immunoSEQ multiplex PCR assay. TCRdb mirrors the immuneACCESS table, restricted to in-frame sequences. Some clones are absent from its copies; in checked studies, under half trace to an unresolved V gene, and the reason for the others is unknown. The sample profile shows more than 75,000 clones; about 89% of them were found once. Jointly, the top ten make up 7.5% of the sample. This specimen's time point label, per the study, means: baseline before first vaccination. The specimen comprised peripheral blood, sampled on day 0 of AZD1222 vaccination. These receptors originate from an adult in good health.

The chain has TRBV6-5 and TRBJ2-7; 10 bases are a match to TRBD1. This CDR3 is 15 amino acids long. Unmatched junction bases numbered 5, after V lost 6 bases and J lost 0 bases. The germline CDR1 and CDR2 sequences are MNHEY and SVGAGI. The CDR3 DNA sequence: TGTGCCAGCAGAGCCCGGACAGGGGGCTCCTACGAGCAGTACTTC. Translated: CASRARTGGSYEQYF.

The chain recombines TRBV2 with TRBJ2-5; tentatively, D is TRBD1 (6 bases). The V end was cut by 1 base, the J end by 12 bases, with 18 bases between. Germline-derived CDR1 and CDR2 are SNHLY and FYNNEI. The CDR3 runs to 14 residues. The CDR3 region has the DNA TGTGCCAGCAGTGAAGGCGGCTCTTCAGGGGTCGAGTACTTC. Translating gives CASSEGGSSGVEYF.

This chain's CDR3 is CASSQEMPPRGYEQYF. CDR3 nucleotide sequence: TGCGCCAGCAGCCAAGAGATGCCCCCCAGGGGCTACGAGCAGTACTTC. The chain joins TRBV4-1 to TRBJ2-7, with D perhaps matching TRBD1 (6 bases). Germline CDR1 reads MGHRA; CDR2 reads YSYEKL. The V end was cut by 0 bases, the J end by 3 bases, with 15 bases between. This CDR3 has 16 residues.

This chain links TRBV7-3 with TRBJ2-3; 9 positions agree with TRBD1. The J segment lost 5 bases and the V segment lost 4 bases, leaving 4 bases of the junction unmatched. The CDR3 extends over 14 amino acids. Germline V gene sequence: CDR1 SGHTA, CDR2 FQGTGA. Written as DNA, the CDR3 is TGTGCCAGCAGCTCCGGACAGGGGCGAGATACGCAGTATTTT. Its translation: CASSSGQGRDTQYF.

This chain connects TRBV5-6 to TRBJ1-1; 9 bases are a match to TRBD1. The CDR3 is made up of 15 amino acids. After removal of 4 bases from V and 5 bases from J, the junction contained 9 bases not matched to a gene. Germline-derived CDR1 and CDR2 are SGHDT and YYEEEE. The DNA for the CDR3 is TGTGCCAGCAGCAGACTGACAGGGGGTCGGACTGAAGCTTTCTTT. As protein: CASSRLTGGRTEAFF. The full variable domain, completed using reference TRBV5-6 and TRBJ1-1, is DAGVTQSPTHLIKTRGQQVTLRCSPKSGHDTVSWYQQALGQGPQFIFQYYEEEERQRGNFPDRFSGHQFPNYSSELNVNALLLGDSALYLCASSRLTGGRTEAFFGQGTRLTVV.

The rearrangement uses TRBV12-3 or TRBV12-4 and TRBJ2-1; D ambiguous. The V and J ends lost 3 bases and 6 bases respectively, with 9 bases between them. CDR3 length: 13 amino acids. CDR3 in amino acids: CASSLLHTNEQFF. CDR3 DNA sequence: TGTGCCAGCAGTTTGTTGCACACCAATGAGCAGTTCTTC.

This chain joins TRBV19 and TRBJ2-7; 9 positions agree with TRBD1. Germline assignment: CDR1 LNHDA and CDR2 SQIVND (reference sequence). The V and J ends lost 3 bases and 5 bases, in that order; junction bases with no gene match: 8. The CDR3 sequence is 15 residues long. The CDR3, as DNA: TGTGCCAGTAGTATTGGGACAGGGAATATCCACGAGCAGTACTTC. Translated: CASSIGTGNIHEQYF.

This chain connects TRBV7-3 to TRBJ1-1; D is uncertain. V was trimmed by 5 bases and J by 5 bases, leaving 15 bases between them. CDR3 size: 14 residues. Germline CDR1 and CDR2: SGHTA and FQGTGA. The CDR3 protein is CASSPSGVWTEAFF. In DNA form, the CDR3 reads TGTGCCAGCAGCCCCAGCGGGGTATGGACTGAAGCTTTCTTT.

The J gene is TRBJ1-3, the V gene TRBV5-1, with 9 bases aligning to TRBD1. The V gene end was trimmed by 2 bases and the J gene end by 4 bases; junction bases not matched to a gene: 1. The CDR3 length is 14 residues. Germline V gene data show CDR1 as SGHRS and CDR2 as YFSETQ. The CDR3 DNA is TGCGCCAGCAGCTTACAGGGGGCAGGAAACACCATATATTTT. Encoded protein: CASSLQGAGNTIYF.

The chain recombines TRBV9 with TRBJ2-1; 8 positions match TRBD2. The germline V gene encodes CDR1 SGDLS and CDR2 YYNGEE. The junction had 5 bases not matched to a gene; V was cut back by 5 bases and J by 7 bases. The CDR3 has 13 amino acids. The CDR3 reads CASRREVRNEQFF. As DNA, the CDR3 is TGTGCCAGCAGGCGGGAGGTTCGGAATGAGCAGTTCTTC.

The V call is TRBV28, the J call TRBJ2-7; 10 bases line up with TRBD2. V trimming: 2 bases; J trimming: 3 bases; junction bases outside the gene matches: 7. Germline CDR1 and CDR2: MDHEN and SYDVKM. The CDR3 length is 16 residues. The CDR3 region is CASSLTPSGGDYEQYF. In nucleotides, the CDR3 is TGTGCCAGCAGTTTAACCCCTAGCGGGGGAGACTACGAGCAGTACTTC.

The chain carries TRBV7-3 and TRBJ2-1, with TRBD1 matching over 10 bases. V gave up 0 bases and J gave up 6 bases; unmatched junction bases: 11. The length of the CDR3 is 18 residues. CDR1 and CDR2 from the germline V gene are SGHTA and FQGTGA. The CDR3 DNA reads TGTGCCAGCAGCTTAACAGGCTCTGGGACAGGGGTTGGCAATGAGCAGTTCTTC. Translated, it gives CASSLTGSGTGVGNEQFF.

The chain has TRBV4-2 and TRBJ2-2, with TRBD1 as a possible D gene (5 bases). Germline V lookup: CDR1 LGHNA, CDR2 YNFKEQ. Between the trimmed V and J ends, which lost 0 bases and 8 bases, there was a span of 7 bases. The CDR3 is 13 residues long. CDR3 coding DNA: TGTGCCAGCAGCCAAGATAAGGGGGGGGAGCTGTTTTTT. Its protein is CASSQDKGGELFF.

The V call is TRBV20-1, the J call TRBJ1-2; no firm D call. The length of the CDR3 is 11 residues. The germline V and J ends were trimmed by 6 bases and 2 bases, with 7 bases remaining between them. Germline V lookup: CDR1 DFQATT, CDR2 SNEGSKA (reference sequence). CDR3 nucleotide sequence: TGCAGTGCCATGGACAACTATGGCTACACCTTC. This encodes CSAMDNYGYTF.

The rearrangement links TRBV7-2 to TRBJ2-1; D is possibly TRBD1 (6 bases). From germline, CDR1 is SGHTA and CDR2 FQGNSA. This CDR3 region has 15 residues. V was cut by 5 bases and J by 1 base, with 12 bases left in between. CDR3 sequence (DNA): TGTGCCAGCAGCGATGACCAGGGGTCCTACAATGAGCAGTTCTTC. This gives the protein CASSDDQGSYNEQFF.

The V gene is TRBV6-6, the J gene TRBJ1-4; D gene ambiguous. Germline V gives CDR1 MNHNY, CDR2 SVGAGI (reference sequence). V lost 8 bases to trimming and J lost 5 bases, with 9 bases between them. This CDR3 region has 12 residues. The CDR3 sequence: CASAYPNEKLFF. CDR3 sequence (DNA): TGTGCCAGCGCGTACCCAAATGAAAAACTGTTTTTT.

The chain has TRBV19 and TRBJ2-1; TRBD2 matches 10 bases. Germline CDR1 reads LNHDA; CDR2 reads SQIVND (reference sequence). The V and J ends lost 5 bases and 5 bases, in that order; junction bases with no gene match: 6. The CDR3 totals 15 residues. The CDR3 is CASSVLAGRNNEQFF. DNA of the CDR3: TGTGCCAGTAGTGTACTAGCGGGAAGAAACAATGAGCAGTTCTTC.

This clone was observed once. The chain couples TRBV2 to TRBJ1-5; possible D gene TRBD1, 6 bases. From germline, CDR1 is SNHLY and CDR2 FYNNEI. V was pared by 3 bases and J by 2 bases, with 20 bases between. The CDR3 contains 18 residues. This CDR3 reads CASSEGQEGVRGNQPQHF. The DNA of the CDR3 is TGTGCCAGCAGTGAGGGACAAGAGGGGGTGAGAGGCAATCAGCCCCAGCATTTT.

J is TRBJ2-1 and V is TRBV7-8; the match to TRBD1 covers 10 bases. CDR1 is SGHVS, CDR2 FQNEAQ, per germline. CDR3 length equals 15 residues. With V trimmed by 5 bases and J by 4 bases, 5 bases remained unmatched. CDR3 residues: CASSKTGGAYNEQFF. For the CDR3, the DNA is TGTGCCAGCAGCAAGACAGGGGGCGCTTACAATGAGCAGTTCTTC.

This clone was detected only a few times. This rearrangement joins TRBV7-3 to TRBJ1-5; D unclear. This CDR3 contains 17 residues. The germline CDR1 and CDR2 sequences are SGHTA and FQGTGA. V lost 5 bases to trimming and J lost 2 bases, with 19 bases between them. CDR3 sequence: CASSPTWDADGNQPQHF. CDR3 coding DNA: TGTGCCAGCAGCCCGACGTGGGATGCTGATGGCAATCAGCCCCAGCATTTT. The full variable domain, in which reference TRBV7-3 and TRBJ1-5 provide the parts outside the CDR3, is GAGVSQTPSNKVTEKGKYVELRCDPISGHTALYWYRQSLGQGPEFLIYFQGTGAADDSGLPNDRFFAVRPEGSVSTLKIQRTERGDSAVYLCASSPTWDADGNQPQHFGDGTRLSIL.

The J gene is TRBJ2-7, the V gene TRBV6-5; tentative D call: TRBD2 (5 bases). This CDR3 is built from 14 residues. The V gene lost 0 bases and the J gene lost 3 bases, with 9 bases spanning the gap. CDR1 and CDR2 from the germline V gene are MNHEY and SVGAGI. The DNA of the CDR3 is TGTGCCAGCAGTTACTCCCGGGGAAACTACGAGCAGTACTTC. It is translated as CASSYSRGNYEQYF.

The count of this clone is one. The chain is built from TRBV12-3 or TRBV12-4 and TRBJ2-3; D unclear. Trimming took off 6 bases at V and 3 bases at J, with 10 bases between the two ends. The CDR3 has 13 amino acids. The CDR3 here is CASSPTWTDTQYF. For the CDR3, the DNA is TGTGCCAGCAGCCCGACTTGGACAGATACGCAGTATTTT.

CDR3 residues: CASSIDPGLAGGGEQFF. CDR3 coding DNA: TGTGCCAGTAGTATAGACCCCGGGCTAGCGGGGGGTGGTGAGCAGTTCTTC. This sequence joins TRBV19 and TRBJ2-1, with 11 bases that match TRBD2. The germline gives CDR1 LNHDA, CDR2 SQIVND (reference sequence). This CDR3 has 17 amino acids. Germline trimming cut 0 bases from V and 9 bases from J; bases unmatched to any gene: 10.

V usage is TRBV18 and J usage is TRBJ1-2; 8 nucleotides agree with TRBD1. Looked up from germline, CDR1 is KGHSH and CDR2 is LQKENI. This CDR3 contains 14 residues. J gave up 7 bases and V 2 bases, and 6 bases lay outside the gene matches. CDR3 DNA: TGTGCCAGCTCACCAAACAGGGGGATGCTTGGCTACACCTTC. Translating it yields CASSPNRGMLGYTF. Full variable domain (remainder filled in from reference TRBV18 and TRBJ1-2): NAGVMQNPRHLVRRRGQEARLRCSPMKGHSHVYWYRQLPEEGLKFMVYLQKENIIDESGMPKERFSAEFPKEGPSILRIQQVVRGDSAAYFCASSPNRGMLGYTFGSGTRLTVV.

The chain links TRBV7-9 to TRBJ1-3; D may be TRBD1 (6 bases). The CDR3 runs to 14 residues. CDR1 is SEHNR and CDR2 is FQNEAQ in the germline V gene (reference sequence). Trimming took off 5 bases at V and 4 bases at J, with 12 bases between the two ends. The CDR3 sequence: CASSPRGSGNTIYF. The CDR3 nucleotides are TGTGCCAGCAGCCCCAGGGGATCCGGAAACACCATATATTTT.

There are a few counts of this clone. This chain uses TRBV27 with TRBJ2-1; no definite D call. Germline V gene sequence: CDR1 MNHEY, CDR2 SMNVEV (reference sequence). The CDR3 extends over 11 amino acids. Trimming removed 4 bases at V and 10 bases at J, with 8 bases between. CDR3 DNA: TGTGCCAGCAGTTCCCCGGACGAGCAGTTCTTC. This encodes CASSSPDEQFF.